The T cell receptor (beta chain) under discussion was sequenced for a study of CD8 T cells in Susac syndrome (dated by TCRdb to the late 2010s). Notes on the research overall: Repertoire sequencing was used to test whether CD8+ T cell activation and differentiation in Susac syndrome was antigen driven. The study compared CD8+ T cell repertoire clonality among over ten healthy donors, roughly 14 Susac syndrome patients and roughly 16 multiple sclerosis patients.

RNA was extracted using the RNeasy kit, and about 0.45 to 1 ug of the RNA was reverse transcribed with random hexamers. The immunoSEQ multiplex PCR assay, which covers 54 Vbeta and 13 Jbeta segments, was used to amplify TCR beta CDR3 regions. To correct PCR amplification bias, a synthetic template baseline was used for both primer optimization and computational correction. The authors' analysis ran thus. Reads were annotated to V, D and J genes according to IMGT and were analyzed with immunoSEQ Analyzer, with only productive sequences retained. To calculate clonality, Shannon entropy was normalized by log2 of the number of productive unique sequences and then subtracted from one. For each patient and control, public and private clones were evaluated within the 100 most prevalent clones. Susac-specific clones were defined as absent from healthy and MS cohorts, over a thousand published viral clones and other ImmuneACCESS disease sequences. The raw public reads went through TCRdb reprocessing: fastp at Q25, MiXCR clone calling, in-frame beta chains kept. CDR3 protein sequences are deduplicated, and each keeps its most common genes and DNA. What appears here as the V and J calls and clone size reflects TCRdb's work, not the paper's. The table for this sample lists some 300,000 distinct CDR3 sequences; approximately 85% of them were counted only once. Around 0.22% of the sample lies in the top ten.

Comments on this clonotype: Its target antigen remains unknown. No much larger clonotype is one base removed from it; base qualities were not supplied.

A distance of 15 bases separates the germline ends of V and J, which lose 3 bases and 7 bases respectively. According to the germline V gene, CDR1 reads MDHEN and CDR2 reads SYDVKM. There are 14 amino acids in the CDR3, from cysteine to phenylalanine inclusive. Of all the DNA, just the CDR3 is kept, 42 bases in frame from base 1. Broader findings and caveats from the paper: The number of individuals in the TCR sequencing and HLA analysis was recognized as being relatively small.

Peripheral blood CD8+ and CD4+ T cells from healthy donors, Susac syndrome patients and multiple sclerosis patients were profiled using high-throughput TCR beta sequencing. The multiple sclerosis controls were treatment-naive patients whose relapsing-remitting disease, either stable or active, fulfilled the revised McDonald criteria. CD8+ TEMRA cells were enriched by FACS, while bulk CD8+ and CD4+ T cells were purified by magnetic negative isolation. Blood was collected in EDTA tubes and processed within 24 hours, with PBMCs isolated through density gradient centrifugation. PBMCs destined for TCR sequencing were cryopreserved in liquid nitrogen and later thawed in a 37 °C water bath. A purity of at least 90% was achieved for sorted or isolated CD4+, CD8+ and CD8+ TEMRA cells.

The sample comprised CD8+ T cells from PBMCs. The receptor was isolated from a human donor with multiple sclerosis. Rearrangement joined TRBV28 to TRBJ1-2; confidence is insufficient to name the D gene. The CDR3 region reads CASSLVGKSAGYTF. The bases read TGTGCCAGCAGTTTGGTCGGGAAAAGTGCTGGCTACACCTTC.